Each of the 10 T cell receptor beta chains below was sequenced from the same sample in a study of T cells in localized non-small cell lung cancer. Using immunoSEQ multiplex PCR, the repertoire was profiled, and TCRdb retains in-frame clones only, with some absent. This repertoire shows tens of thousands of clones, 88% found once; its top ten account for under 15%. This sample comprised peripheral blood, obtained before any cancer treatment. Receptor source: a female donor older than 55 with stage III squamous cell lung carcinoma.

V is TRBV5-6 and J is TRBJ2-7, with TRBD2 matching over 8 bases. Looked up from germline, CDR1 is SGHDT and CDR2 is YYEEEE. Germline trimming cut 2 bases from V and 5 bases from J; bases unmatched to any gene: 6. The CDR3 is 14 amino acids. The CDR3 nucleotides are TGTGCCAGCAGCTTTGAGACTAGCGAAGACGAGCAGTACTTC. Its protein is CASSFETSEDEQYF.

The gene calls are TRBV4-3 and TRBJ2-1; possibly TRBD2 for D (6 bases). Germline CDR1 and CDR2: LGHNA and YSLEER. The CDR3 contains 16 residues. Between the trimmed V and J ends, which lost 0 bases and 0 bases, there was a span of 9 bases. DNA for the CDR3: TGCGCCAGCAGCCAAGATCGGGGGAGCTCCTACAATGAGCAGTTCTTC. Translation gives CASSQDRGSSYNEQFF.

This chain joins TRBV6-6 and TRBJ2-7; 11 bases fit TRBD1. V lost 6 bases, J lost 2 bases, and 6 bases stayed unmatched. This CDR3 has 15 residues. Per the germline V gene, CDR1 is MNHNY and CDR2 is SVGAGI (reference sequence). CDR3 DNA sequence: TGTGCCAGCAGCCCCGGACAGGGGGCCCCCTACGAGCAGTACTTC. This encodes CASSPGQGAPYEQYF.

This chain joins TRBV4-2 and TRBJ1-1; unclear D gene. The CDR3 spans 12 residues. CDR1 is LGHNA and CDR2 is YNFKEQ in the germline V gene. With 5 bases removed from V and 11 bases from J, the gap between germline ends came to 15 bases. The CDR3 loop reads CASSLDSLGAFF. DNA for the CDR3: TGTGCCAGCAGCTTGGATTCACTCGGGGCTTTCTTT.

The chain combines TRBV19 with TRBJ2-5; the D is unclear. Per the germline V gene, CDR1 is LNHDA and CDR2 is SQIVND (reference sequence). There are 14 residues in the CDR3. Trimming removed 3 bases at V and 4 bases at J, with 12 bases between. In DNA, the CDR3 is TGTGCCAGTAGTATTTACGGTTGGGGAGAGACCCAGTACTTC. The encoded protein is CASSIYGWGETQYF.

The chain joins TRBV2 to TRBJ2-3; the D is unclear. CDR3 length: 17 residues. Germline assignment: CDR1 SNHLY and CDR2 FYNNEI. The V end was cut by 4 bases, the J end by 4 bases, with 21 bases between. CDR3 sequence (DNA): TGTGCCAGCAGTGCTCTTCCGGGCCAATTTGGGTCAGATACGCAGTATTTT. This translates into CASSALPGQFGSDTQYF.

Here the CDR3 DNA reads TGTGCCAGTAGTATAGGGACAGGTAGAAACACTGAAGCTTTCTTT. Its protein is CASSIGTGRNTEAFF. This rearrangement joins TRBV19 to TRBJ1-1; 7 bases align to TRBD1. CDR3 length: 15 amino acids. In germline, CDR1 is LNHDA, CDR2 SQIVND (reference sequence). V gave up 1 base and J gave up 2 bases; unmatched junction bases: 4.

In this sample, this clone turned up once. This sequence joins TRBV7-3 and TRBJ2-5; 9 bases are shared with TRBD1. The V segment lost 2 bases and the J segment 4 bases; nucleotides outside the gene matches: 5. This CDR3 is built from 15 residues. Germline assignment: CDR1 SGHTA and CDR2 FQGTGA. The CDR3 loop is CASSLGQGQAETQYF. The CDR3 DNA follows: TGTGCCAGCAGCTTAGGACAGGGGCAAGCAGAGACCCAGTACTTC.

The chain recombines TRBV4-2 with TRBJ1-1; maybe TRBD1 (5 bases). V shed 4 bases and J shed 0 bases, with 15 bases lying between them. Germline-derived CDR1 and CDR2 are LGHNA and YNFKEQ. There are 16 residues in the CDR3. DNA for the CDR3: TGTGCCAGCAGCCGGGGGGGAGGGCAGCTGAACACTGAAGCTTTCTTT. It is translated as CASSRGGGQLNTEAFF.

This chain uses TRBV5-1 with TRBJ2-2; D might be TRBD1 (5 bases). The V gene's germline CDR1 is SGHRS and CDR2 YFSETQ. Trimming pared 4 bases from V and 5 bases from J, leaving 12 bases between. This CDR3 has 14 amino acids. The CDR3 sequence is CASSPRAETGELFF. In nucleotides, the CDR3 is TGCGCCAGCAGCCCCAGGGCGGAAACCGGGGAGCTGTTTTTT. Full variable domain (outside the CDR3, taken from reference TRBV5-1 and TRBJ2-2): KAGVTQTPRYLIKTRGQQVTLSCSPISGHRSVSWYQQTPGQGLQFLFEYFSETQRNKGNFPGRFSGRQFSNSRSEMNVSTLELGDSALYLCASSPRAETGELFFGEGSRLTVL.